This T cell receptor beta chain came from a study of T cells after posttransplantation cyclophosphamide. Study-level points and caveats: Skin or GI-infiltrating T cells shared few TRB sequences with blood.

The germline CDR1 and CDR2 sequences are LNHDA and SQIVND (reference sequence). This CDR3 region has 16 residues. V dropped 1 base and J dropped 3 bases, with 15 bases sitting between them. The table lists this clone with many counts. The antigen remains undetermined. The related graft donor's blood sample was taken on the day of bone marrow donation. Measured with immunoSEQ multiplex PCR; TCRdb has only the in-frame clones, and not every one. This sample carries approximately 39,000 clones, none of them present only once. The chain joins TRBV19 to TRBJ2-5; D perhaps matches TRBD2 (6 bases). The source of this sequence is a man between 50 and 59 years old in good health, CMV-negative, and a related stem cell transplant donor. Sequencing input: PBMCs. The CDR3 DNA is TGTGCCAGTAGTATAGGGACTACAAGGGGAGAAGAGACCCAGTACTTC. As protein: CASSIGTTRGEETQYF.